Given below is one T cell receptor (beta chain) in context. This CDR3 has 16 amino acids. The germline CDR1 and CDR2 sequences are WSHSY and SAAADI. Trimming took 1 base from V and 5 from J; bases not matched to a gene: 7. The entry originates in a study of shared T cell receptors in the human thymus. Clones were sequenced by immunoSEQ multiplex PCR, and TCRdb holds only the in-frame ones, with some missing. The repertoire holds about 610,000 clones, with around 89% as singletons. These data are also associated with another study on human thymus T cells.

This TCR derives from a boy under two years old with a congenital heart defect. The chain employs TRBV10-2 and TRBJ2-3; TRBD1 aligns across 9 bases. Source material: thymocytes. CDR3 coding DNA: TGCGCCAGCAGTGAGTTCCGGGACAGGGAAGAAGATACGCAGTATTTT. This encodes CASSEFRDREEDTQYF.